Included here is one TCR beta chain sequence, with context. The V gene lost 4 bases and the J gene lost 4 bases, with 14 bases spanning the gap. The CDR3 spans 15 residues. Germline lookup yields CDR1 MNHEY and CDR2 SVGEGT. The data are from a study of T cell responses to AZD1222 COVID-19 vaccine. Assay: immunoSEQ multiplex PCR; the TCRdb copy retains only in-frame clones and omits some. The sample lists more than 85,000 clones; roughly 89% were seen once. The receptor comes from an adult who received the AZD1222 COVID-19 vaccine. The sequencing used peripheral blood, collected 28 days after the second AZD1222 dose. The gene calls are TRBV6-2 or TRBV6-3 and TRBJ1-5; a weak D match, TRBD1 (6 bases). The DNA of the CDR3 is TGTGCCAGCAGTTTTGCCGGGACACCAAATCAGCCCCAGCATTTT. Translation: CASSFAGTPNQPQHF.